This T cell receptor beta chain was profiled in a study of cytomegalovirus exposure and HLA in healthy donors (dated by TCRdb to about 2017). In the study overall: According to an earlier analysis of 587 of the donors, 150 million to 200 million T cells yielded 100 million or so unique TCR beta sequences and about 280 Gb of sequence data. Donor age, sex, ethnicity and CMV serostatus were compiled alongside the repertoire data. The study aimed to test whether signatures of past pathogen exposure could be identified by cataloging public T cell receptors. Four to six DR-DQ haplotypes were handled as single units for association and clustering, since linkage in the cohort was strong. A later analysis re-analyzed previously published TCR beta repertoires from approximately 670 donors and added high-resolution HLA genotyping to study TCR occurrence patterns. All discovery cohort repertoires had been generated on a single sequencing platform. Along with the approximately 700-subject first cohort, a separate validation cohort of over 90 different subjects was used. The study combined high-throughput TCR immunosequencing, statistical association of individual TCRs with disease status, and machine learning to predict cytomegalovirus infection status. HLA typing included class I and class II loci at four-digit resolution. In the later analysis, no new phenotypic data were used to find candidate immune exposures; instead, reliance was placed on TCR beta sequences and their occurrence across donors. The number of donors typed differed by locus, with 629-630 for A, B, C, DRB1 and DQB1, more than 500 for DQA1, about 610 for DPA1, and approximately 470 for DPB1. Roughly 300 gigabases of sequencing data and about 92 million unique TCR sequences made up an early release that covered approximately 650 HLA-typed donors. Using immunosequencing, the study profiled T cell repertoires from 500 to 800 subjects and related those repertoires to cytomegalovirus serostatus. Genome-wide SNP genotypes for about 65% of the roughly 700 donors were used in a later genetic analysis, which treated that subset as a discovery cohort. In an earlier analysis of a few hundred of the donors, high-throughput TCR beta sequencing was used to judge whether each TCR beta V gene segment behaved as functional or pseudogenic. Among the approximately 430 genotyped donors, 81% belonged to the genetic ancestry cluster associated with self-reported Caucasian donors. Across around 400 genotyped donors of the cohort, an average of about 240,000 unique TCR beta nucleotide sequences per donor were sequenced, and around 19% of those sequences were non-productive. Overall study outcomes, separate from this receptor: An earlier analysis of some 560 of the donors showed that most TCR beta V segments appeared in productive rearrangements either about 87% or about 30% of the time, which broadly matched IMGT annotations. In a later genetic analysis, a missense DCLRE1C variant was associated with V-gene and J-gene trimming of TCR beta chains, and the association was replicated in an independent cohort. Because HLA typing was unavailable for some donors at each locus, only the typed subset was used in association tests. The presence/absence analyses assumed that sequencing depth was roughly uniform across donors, and that assumption may not be true. Linkage disequilibrium might explain the correlated functional status among segregating V segments, but an unknown experimental factor could not be ruled out. The classifier was reported to diagnose cytomegalovirus status with high specificity and sensitivity in both the original and validation cohorts. A group of highly shared sequence variants was considered likely to be a technical artifact of the sequencing pipeline. Because counts were too low, roughly 16 rarely observed V segments, including chromosome 9 orphons, were excluded from the earlier analysis of several hundred of the donors. A further reported finding was that TCR beta sequences accurately predicted the HLA-A and HLA-B alleles for most subjects in the first cohort. According to a later analysis, TCR association rates differed among HLA loci, with DRB1 alleles showing the most associated TCRs and HLA-C alleles showing the fewest. In vitro tests confirmed that three of the cytomegalovirus-associated TCR beta chains recognize cytomegalovirus antigens. Most CMV-associated TCR beta chains appeared to be HLA-restricted in a later analysis, and the HLA associations seemed to be driven largely by CMV exposure. A total of fewer than 200 TCR beta chains were listed by the study as associated with cytomegalovirus. CMV serostatus was the only immune exposure information available for the cohort. The cohort was sequenced for TCR beta chains only, and without alpha or paired-chain data the features that could be detected were limited. In a later analysis, HLA-associated TCR beta chains were found to be more clonally expanded and to have lower generation probabilities than equally common non-associated chains. Several of the top co-occurrence clusters appeared to be linked to parvovirus B19, influenza, CMV and Epstein-Barr virus, according to a later analysis. Compared with the roughly 670-donor mean, donors in an Asian-associated ancestry cluster had fewer N-insertions in productive TCRs, according to a later genetic analysis. When HLA alleles, especially DR and DQ, strongly co-occurred, attributing TCR associations to individual alleles was difficult. According to the authors, the approach could potentially be generalized to other disease states and immunological phenotypes. Specific HLA alleles were associated with 15,000 to 20,000 TCR beta sequences at a false discovery rate of 0.05 in a later analysis. Across donors, most TCR sequences were observed very rarely, whereas some public TCRs were present in many individuals.

In total, approximately 610 healthy bone marrow donors made up the cohort. At the time of sampling, all cohort members were nominally healthy, though unrecorded immune exposures were likely present. The donor tested CMV seronegative, placing the donor among the roughly 400 seronegative members of the cohort. A peripheral blood sample was collected from each donor, and TCR beta sequencing was performed on peripheral blood mononuclear cells. Genomic DNA extraction from the blood cell samples was performed with the Qiagen DNeasy Blood Extraction Kit. With respect to this clone: Its antigen remains undetermined. Within one base of it there is no much larger clone, and no base qualities were kept.

The library was obtained by the immunoSEQ multiplex PCR assay. For the multiplex PCR, a mixture combining 60 forward primers for TCR Vbeta segments and 13 reverse primers for TCR Jbeta segments was used. A multiplex PCR assay on genomic DNA amplified the CDR3 region of rearranged TCR beta genes. The Illumina HiSeq System was used to sequence the amplified TCR beta libraries as 87-base-pair reads. The published analysis was carried out like this. Across the 600 to 700 repertoires, a later analysis counted some 80 million unique TCR beta chains, roughly 11 million of which were shared by at least two donors. To remove PCR and sequencing errors, raw reads were error-corrected and collapsed into unique sequences using a nearest-neighbor algorithm that merged closely related sequences. CDR3 sequences were aligned to IMGT reference sequences to assign V, D and J gene segments. For a sequence to be retained, a match of at least six nucleotides was required to both a V gene segment and a J gene segment. A rearrangement was called productive if the CDR3 had no stop codons and remained in frame with V and J, and every other rearrangement was called non-productive. Following IMGT convention, CDR3 was defined as the stretch from the second conserved V-encoded cysteine to the conserved J-encoded phenylalanine. The earlier analysis of approximately 500 of the donors excluded sequences that lacked an unambiguous match to a single V gene segment. In an earlier analysis of 450 to 750 of the donors, a V segment was called functional when productive rearrangements were above 56.7%, and segregating when the standard deviation between donors exceeded 5%. A statistical classification framework was developed to diagnose cytomegalovirus status using the catalog of TCR beta chain sequences. In a later analysis, V and J genes were assigned by comparing TCR nucleotide sequences against IMGT/GENE-DB human TR gene sequences. The TCRdist pipeline was used in a later analysis to assign CDR3 sequences and most-parsimonious VDJ recombination scenarios. A later analysis defined each TCR beta chain by its CDR3 amino acid sequence plus V-gene family, and excluded reads lacking a unique V-gene family. To address suspected cross-contamination and a sequencing artifact, a later analysis removed approximately 590 highly shared, low-generation-probability nucleotide sequences. In a later analysis, a clonal expansion index was calculated for each public chain from normalized within-repertoire ranks of inferred template counts. A later analysis computed generation probabilities with a VDJ recombination model fitted to out-of-frame rearrangements, and checked the results against IGoR. A later analysis scored TCR-TCR, TCR-HLA and TCR-CMV co-occurrence with hypergeometric tests, applying a repertoire-size bias correction to TCR pairs. A later analysis estimated false discovery rates by permuting HLA or CMV assignments 20 times. In a later analysis, co-occurring TCRs were grouped using DBSCAN, with TCRdist sequence similarity added in when clustering inside HLA-allele-positive subsets. Repertoires with fewer than 30,000 or more than 120,000 public chains were left out of co-occurrence clustering, as were about five repertoires with anomalous nucleotide sharing. The immuneACCESS repertoire file appears here via TCRdb, limited to in-frame rearrangements. These files lack a portion of the clones; in checked studies, under half of the deficit traces to unresolved V genes, and the cause of the others is not known. That table furnishes V, J and clone size, whereas the DNA furnished D and trimming. The table for this sample lists roughly 160,000 clones; 75% to 90% of them were counted only once. About 2.5% of the sample comes from the top ten.

This TCR derives from a male donor in good health and CMV-seronegative. Input material: PBMCs.

CDR3 reads: CASSFQTGVEQYF. At the DNA level, the sequence is TGTGCCAGCAGTTTTCAGACAGGGGTCGAGCAGTACTTC. The rearranged segments are TRBV6-1 and TRBJ2-7; 8 central nucleotides agree with TRBD1. Ends trimmed: V by 5 bases, J by 6 bases; bases unmatched to a gene: 6. The CDR3 contains 13 residues, cysteine and phenylalanine counted. Only the CDR3 DNA is retained, 39 bases long and in frame from the first base. CDR1 is given as MNHNS and CDR2 as SASEGT, both from the germline V gene.